The next 16 T cell receptor beta chains were all read from a single sample in a study of lung T cells in sarcoidosis with Löfgren's syndrome. TCRdb called the reads again in MiXCR, with one record for every CDR3 protein. The sample consists of some 65,000 distinct CDR3 sequences, over 20% of them appearing once. Sequencing was done on a sample of CD4+ T cells from PBMCs. The receptors were sampled from a human donor with sarcoidosis (Löfgren's syndrome or another form), or a control subject (not recorded which).

This clonotype was counted at least ten times. This chain connects TRBV20-1 to TRBJ2-3; D possibly matches TRBD1 or TRBD2 (5 bases each). The germline V gene encodes CDR1 DFQATT and CDR2 SNEGSKA (reference sequence). The CDR3 is made up of 12 amino acids. Trimming took off 6 bases at V and 9 bases at J, with 16 bases between the two ends. CDR3 protein: CSAAGTAGTQYF. The CDR3 DNA reads TGCAGTGCCGCCGGGACGGCCGGGACGCAGTATTTT.

This clonotype was found a few times. Compared with germline, one end of the junction differs, possibly owing to a read error. J is TRBJ1-1 and V is TRBV12-3 or TRBV12-4; 7 bases fit TRBD1. This CDR3 region has 15 residues. The CDR3 here is CASSLKGALGTGAFF. In DNA form, the CDR3 reads TGTGCCAGCAGTTTAAAGGGGGCGCTGGGCACTGGAGCTTTCTTT.

Only a few counts were recorded for this clonotype. One base away lies a much larger clone, so this may be a sequencing read error. The genes are TRBV20-1 and TRBJ2-3, with 9 bases aligning to TRBD1. CDR1 and CDR2 (germline): DFQATT, SNEGSKA (reference sequence). The CDR3 is 14 residues long. Trimming removed 2 bases from V and 10 bases from J; junction bases left unmatched: 10. CDR3 DNA sequence: TGCAGTGCTAGATGGGGACAGGGTAGGGGTGCGCAGTATTTT. The encoded protein is CSARWGQGRGAQYF.

The V gene is TRBV18, the J gene TRBJ1-1, with D possibly TRBD1 on 6 matching bases. Between the trimmed V and J ends, which lost 2 bases and 6 bases, there was a span of 13 bases. This CDR3 has 14 amino acids. Germline CDR1 KGHSH, CDR2 LQKENI. The CDR3 sequence is CASSPGGLASEAFF. The CDR3 region has the DNA TGTGCCAGCTCACCAGGGGGCCTGGCCTCTGAAGCTTTCTTT.

The sample holds a few counts of this clonotype. The chain combines TRBV28 with TRBJ1-2; D is uncertain. This CDR3 contains 15 residues. The germline V gene encodes CDR1 MDHEN and CDR2 SYDVKM. V shed 5 bases and J shed 0 bases, with 13 bases lying between them. Here the CDR3 DNA reads TGTGCCAGCAGTCTTCTGACGGATTCTAACTATGGCTACACCTTC. Translated, it gives CASSLLTDSNYGYTF.

This clonotype appeared many times. The chain combines TRBV6-1 with TRBJ2-3, with 10 positions matching TRBD2. V gave up 5 bases and J gave up 0 bases; unmatched junction bases: 14. The CDR3 consists of 19 residues. The germline V gene encodes CDR1 MNHNS and CDR2 SASEGT. CDR3 amino acids: CASSRERTSGISSTDTQYF. The CDR3 DNA reads TGTGCCAGCAGTCGCGAACGGACTAGCGGAATATCTAGCACAGATACGCAGTATTTT.

The sample holds many counts of this clonotype. The chain employs TRBV6-1 and TRBJ2-7; D possibly matches TRBD1 or TRBD2 (5 bases each). V lost 10 bases to trimming and J lost 7 bases, with 14 bases between them. Germline assignment: CDR1 MNHNS and CDR2 SASEGT. The CDR3 contains 11 residues. For the CDR3, the DNA is TGTGCCACGAACCGGGACGGTGAGCAGTACTTC. Amino acids: CATNRDGEQYF.

This clonotype turned up a few times. With a much larger clone just one base away, this may be a read error. The J gene is TRBJ1-2, the V gene TRBV6-2 or TRBV6-3; possibly TRBD1 for D (6 bases). The CDR3 is 13 residues long. CDR1 and CDR2 (germline): MNHEY, SVGEGT. DNA of the CDR3: TGTGCCAGCAGTTACTCAGCAGGGGAAGGCTGCACCTTC. This gives the protein CASSYSAGEGCTF.

This rearrangement joins TRBV30 to TRBJ2-3; 11 nucleotides line up with TRBD1. This CDR3 spans 14 amino acids. CDR1 and CDR2 from the germline V gene are GTSNPN and SVGIG (reference sequence). V lost 5 bases, J lost 5 bases, and 6 bases stayed unmatched. In DNA, the CDR3 is TGTGCCTGGGCCGGGACAGGGGGGAGAGATACGCAGTATTTT. It specifies CAWAGTGGRDTQYF.

Only a few counts were recorded for this clonotype. The rearrangement uses TRBV10-3 and TRBJ1-1; no definite D call. The ends were cut back, 2 bases at V and 1 base at J, with 14 bases in the middle. This CDR3 has 16 amino acids. Per germline, CDR1 ENHRY and CDR2 SYGVKD. The CDR3 DNA is TGTGCCATCAGTGAGCCCCGAGGTGGAGGGAACACTGAAGCTTTCTTT. Residues: CAISEPRGGGNTEAFF.

Sample share makes this clonotype medium-sized. This chain uses TRBV6-1 with TRBJ1-1; D gene unclear. V lost 7 bases and J 0 bases, leaving 9 bases between the germline ends. The CDR3 spans 13 residues. Germline-derived CDR1 and CDR2 are MNHNS and SASEGT. The CDR3 DNA is TGTGCCAGCACCCCTCCGGTGAACACTGAAGCTTTCTTT. This translates into CASTPPVNTEAFF.

Worth noting for this clonotype: A single base separates this from a much larger clone, so it may be a read error. This rearrangement joins TRBV6-9 to TRBJ2-3; 9 bases agree with TRBD2. The CDR3 is made up of 16 amino acids. CDR1 is MNHGY and CDR2 is SVAAGI in the germline V gene. The CDR3 sequence: CVSSFSGGPRSDTQYF. For the CDR3, the DNA is TGTGTCAGCAGTTTTAGCGGGGGCCCGAGATCAGATACGCAGTATTTT.

Comments on this clonotype: Since a much larger clone is just one base distant, this may be a read error. J is TRBJ1-3 and V is TRBV20-1, with TRBD1 as a possible D gene (5 bases). Germline V lookup: CDR1 DFQATT, CDR2 SNEGSKA (reference sequence). The CDR3 consists of 14 residues. Here the CDR3 DNA reads TGCAGTGCAGCACAGGCTCACTCTGGAAACACCATGTATTTT. It specifies CSAAQAHSGNTMYF.

This clonotype was observed at least ten times. J is TRBJ2-7 and V is TRBV10-3; possibly TRBD2 for D (5 bases). The germline V gene has CDR1 ENHRY and CDR2 SYGVKD. The CDR3 contains 15 residues. Trimming stripped 0 bases from V and 3 bases from J, with 12 bases between. The CDR3: CAISESERTLYEQYF. In DNA form, the CDR3 reads TGTGCCATCAGTGAGTCAGAAAGGACTCTCTACGAGCAGTACTTC.

This clonotype was observed at least ten times. This sequence joins TRBV7-9 and TRBJ2-5; 8 bases line up with TRBD1. The CDR3 length is 15 residues. Looked up from germline, CDR1 is SEHNR and CDR2 is FQNEAQ (reference sequence). V trimming: 3 bases; J trimming: 6 bases; junction bases outside the gene matches: 9. The CDR3 DNA is TGTGCCAGCAGCTTTGGGACAGGCGGTAAACAGACCCAGTACTTC. Protein sequence: CASSFGTGGKQTQYF.

In this sample, this clonotype turned up many times. The chain employs TRBV12-3 or TRBV12-4 and TRBJ2-3; D gene ambiguous. The CDR3 extends over 11 amino acids. The V gene lost 2 bases and the J gene lost 5 bases, with 2 bases spanning the gap. CDR3 in amino acids: CASSLRDTQYF. The DNA for the CDR3 is TGTGCCAGCAGTTTACGAGATACGCAGTATTTT.